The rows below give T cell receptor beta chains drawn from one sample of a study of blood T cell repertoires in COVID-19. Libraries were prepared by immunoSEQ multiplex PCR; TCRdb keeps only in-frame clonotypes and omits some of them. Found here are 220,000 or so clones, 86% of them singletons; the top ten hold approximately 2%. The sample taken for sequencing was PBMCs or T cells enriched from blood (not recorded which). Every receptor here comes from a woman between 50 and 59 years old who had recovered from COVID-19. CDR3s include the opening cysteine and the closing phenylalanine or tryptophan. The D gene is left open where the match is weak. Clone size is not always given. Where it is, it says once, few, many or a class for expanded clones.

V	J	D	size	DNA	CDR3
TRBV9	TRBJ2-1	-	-	TGTGCCAGCAGCGTAGCCCGGGATATATCTGAGCAGTTCTTC	CASSVARDISEQFF
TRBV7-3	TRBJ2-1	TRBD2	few	TGTGCCAGCAGCTTAATCGTGGGACTAGCGGGGGGAAACAATGAGCAGTTCTTC	CASSLIVGLAGGNNEQFF
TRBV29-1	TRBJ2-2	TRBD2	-	TGCAGCGTTCGTCTAGCGGCCATTAACACCGGGGAGCTGTTTTTT	CSVRLAAINTGELFF
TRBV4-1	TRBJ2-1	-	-	TGCGCCAGCAGCCAAGATTGGGCGGGGAACAATGAGCAGTTCTTC	CASSQDWAGNNEQFF
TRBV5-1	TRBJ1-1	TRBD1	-	TGCGCCAGCAGCTTGAACAGGGGAACTGAAGCTTTCTTT	CASSLNRGTEAFF
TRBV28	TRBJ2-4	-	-	TGTGCCAGCAGTTTTAGAGAGTGGGCCAAAAACATTCAGTACTTC	CASSFREWAKNIQYF
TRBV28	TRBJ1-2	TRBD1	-	TGTGCCAGCAGGTGGGGGACAGGAAACTATGGCTACACCTTC	CASRWGTGNYGYTF
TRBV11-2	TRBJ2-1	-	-	TGTGCCAGCAGCTTAGTACGGGGAGGCGAGCAGTTCTTC	CASSLVRGGEQFF
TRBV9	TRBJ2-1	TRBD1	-	TGTGCCAGCAGCGTAGCTGGGACAGGGCGCAACAATGAGCAGTTCTTC	CASSVAGTGRNNEQFF
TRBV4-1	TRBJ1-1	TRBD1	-	TGCGCCAGCAGCCAAAGGGGGATAACAGGGGCTGAAGCTTTCTTT	CASSQRGITGAEAFF
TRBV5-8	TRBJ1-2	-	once	TGTGCCAGCAGCCGGCAGGGAAACTATGGCTACACCTTC	CASSRQGNYGYTF
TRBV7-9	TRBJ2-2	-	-	TGTGCCAGCAGCTTATCGTCAGGGTACACCGGGGAGCTGTTTTTT	CASSLSSGYTGELFF
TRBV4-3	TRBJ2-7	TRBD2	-	TGCGCCAGCAGCCAAGATAGGCTAGCGGGGCGCTCATCGCAGTACTTC	CASSQDRLAGRSSQYF
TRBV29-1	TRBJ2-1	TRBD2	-	TGCAGCGTTCCGGGACTAGCTTTCCCCACCCTCTCCTACAATGAGCAGTTCTTC	CSVPGLAFPTLSYNEQFF
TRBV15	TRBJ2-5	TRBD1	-	TGTGCCACCAGCAGAGATCAGGGGGTTACGGGAGAGACCCAGTACTTC	CATSRDQGVTGETQYF
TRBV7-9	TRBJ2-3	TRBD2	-	TGTGCCAGCAGCTTTGGGGAGACTAGCGGAGCCACAGATACGCAGTATTTT	CASSFGETSGATDTQYF
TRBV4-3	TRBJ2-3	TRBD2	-	TGCGCCAGCAGCAACGGACTAGCGGGAGAAGAAGATACGCAGTATTTT	CASSNGLAGEEDTQYF
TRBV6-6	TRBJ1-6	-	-	TGTGCCAGCAGTGTTAAGATCGGTGGTTCACCCCTCCACTTT	CASSVKIGGSPLHF